The sequence of this T cell receptor (beta chain) was determined in a study of T-cell memory formation after mild COVID-19. Study-wide background: Clusters of TCRs were largely donor specific.

This clonotype turned up a few times. TCR alpha and TCR beta cDNA libraries with sample barcodes and UMIs came from 5'RACE using constant-segment primers. TCRdb reanalysed the 5' RACE reads using MiXCR and keeps one entry per CDR3 protein. The sample lists fewer than 250,000 distinct CDR3 sequences, around 26% seen once, with about an eighth in the top ten. Germline CDR1 SGHTA, CDR2 FQGTGA. The CDR3 covers 13 residues. V dropped 5 bases and J dropped 8 bases, with 16 bases sitting between them. The sample taken for sequencing was PBMCs or a T cell subset sorted from them (not recorded which). This chain links TRBV7-3 with TRBJ2-7; no clear D gene. This TCR derives from an adult woman who had mild COVID-19 (a few samples of this study predate the infection). Cell type and time point are not known. The CDR3 loop reads CASSLKPGGQQYF. CDR3 nucleotides: TGTGCCAGCAGCCTCAAGCCCGGTGGTCAGCAGTACTTC. Full variable domain (outside the CDR3, taken from reference TRBV7-3 and TRBJ2-7): GAGVSQTPSNKVTEKGKYVELRCDPISGHTALYWYRQSLGQGPEFLIYFQGTGAADDSGLPNDRFFAVRPEGSVSTLKIQRTERGDSAVYLCASSLKPGGQQYFGPGTRLTVT.